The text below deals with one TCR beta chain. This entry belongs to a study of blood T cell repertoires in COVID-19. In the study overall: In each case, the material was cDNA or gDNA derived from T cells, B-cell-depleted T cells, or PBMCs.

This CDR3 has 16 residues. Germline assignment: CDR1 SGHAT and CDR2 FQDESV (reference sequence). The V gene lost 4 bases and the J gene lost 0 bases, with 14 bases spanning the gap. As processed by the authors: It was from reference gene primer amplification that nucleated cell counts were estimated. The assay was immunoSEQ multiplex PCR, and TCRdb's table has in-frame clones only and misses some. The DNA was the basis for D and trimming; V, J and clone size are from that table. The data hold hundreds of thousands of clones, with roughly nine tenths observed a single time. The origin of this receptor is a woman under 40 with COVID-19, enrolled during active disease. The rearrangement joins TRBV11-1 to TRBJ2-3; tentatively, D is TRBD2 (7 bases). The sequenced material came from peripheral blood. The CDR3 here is CASSSNGGRSTDTQYF. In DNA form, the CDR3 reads TGTGCCAGCAGCTCAAACGGGGGGCGAAGCACAGATACGCAGTATTTT.